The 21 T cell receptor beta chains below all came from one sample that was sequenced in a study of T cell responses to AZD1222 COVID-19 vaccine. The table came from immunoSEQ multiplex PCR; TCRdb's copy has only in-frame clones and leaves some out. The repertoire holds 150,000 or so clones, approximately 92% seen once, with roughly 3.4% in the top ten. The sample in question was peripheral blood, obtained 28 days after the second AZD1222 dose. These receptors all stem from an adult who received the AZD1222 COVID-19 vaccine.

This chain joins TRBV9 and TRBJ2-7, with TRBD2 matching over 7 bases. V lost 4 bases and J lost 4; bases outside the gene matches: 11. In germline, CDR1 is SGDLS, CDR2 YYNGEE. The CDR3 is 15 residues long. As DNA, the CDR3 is TGTGCCAGCAGCCCCTACACGGGAGGCGCGTACGAGCAGTACTTC. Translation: CASSPYTGGAYEQYF.

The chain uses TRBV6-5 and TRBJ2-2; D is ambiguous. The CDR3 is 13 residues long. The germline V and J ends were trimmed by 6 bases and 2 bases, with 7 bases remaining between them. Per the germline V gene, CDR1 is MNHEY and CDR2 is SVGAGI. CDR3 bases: TGTGCCAGCAGGAAATCAAACACCGGGGAGCTGTTTTTT. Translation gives CASRKSNTGELFF.

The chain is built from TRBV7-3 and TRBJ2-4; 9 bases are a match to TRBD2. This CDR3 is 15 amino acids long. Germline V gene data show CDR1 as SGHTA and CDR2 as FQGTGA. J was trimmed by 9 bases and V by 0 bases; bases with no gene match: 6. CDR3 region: CASSLTSGSLGIQYF. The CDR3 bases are TGTGCCAGCAGCTTAACTAGCGGGAGTCTGGGCATTCAGTACTTC.

The chain's CDR3 is CASSSRTGLNYGYTF. CDR3 sequence (DNA): TGTGCCAGCAGTTCCCGGACAGGGTTGAACTATGGCTACACCTTC. The genes are TRBV6-2 or TRBV6-3 and TRBJ1-2, with 8 bases matching TRBD1. This CDR3 is 15 amino acids long. Germline V gene sequence: CDR1 MNHEY, CDR2 SVGEGT. V lost 4 bases and J lost 2; bases outside the gene matches: 6.

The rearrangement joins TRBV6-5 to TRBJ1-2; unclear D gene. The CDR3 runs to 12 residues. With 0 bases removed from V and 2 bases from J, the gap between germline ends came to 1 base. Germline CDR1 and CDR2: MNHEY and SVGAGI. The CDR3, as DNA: TGTGCCAGCAGTTACTCGAACTATGGCTACACCTTC. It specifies CASSYSNYGYTF.

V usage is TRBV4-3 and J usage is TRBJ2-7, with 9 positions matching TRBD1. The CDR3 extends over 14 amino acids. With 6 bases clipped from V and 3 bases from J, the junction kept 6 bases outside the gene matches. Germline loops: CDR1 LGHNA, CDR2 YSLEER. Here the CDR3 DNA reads TGCGCCAGCAGGGCAGGGACAGGGAACTACGAGCAGTACTTC. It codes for CASRAGTGNYEQYF.

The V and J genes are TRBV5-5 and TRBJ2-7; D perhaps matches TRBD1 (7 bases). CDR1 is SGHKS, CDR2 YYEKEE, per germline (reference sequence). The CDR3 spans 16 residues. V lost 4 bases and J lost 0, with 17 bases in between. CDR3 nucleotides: TGTGCCAGCAGCCGAGGGGGGACAGTGATCTCCTACGAGCAGTACTTC. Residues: CASSRGGTVISYEQYF. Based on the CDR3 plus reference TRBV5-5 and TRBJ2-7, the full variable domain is DAGVTQSPTHLIKTRGQQVTLRCSPISGHKSVSWYQQVLGQGPQFIFQYYEKEERGRGNFPDRFSARQFPNYSSELNVNALLLGDSALYLCASSRGGTVISYEQYFGPGTRLTVT.

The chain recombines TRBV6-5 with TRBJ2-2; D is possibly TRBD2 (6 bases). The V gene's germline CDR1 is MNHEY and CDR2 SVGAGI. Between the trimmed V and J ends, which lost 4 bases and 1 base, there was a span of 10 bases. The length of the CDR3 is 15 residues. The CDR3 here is CASSFGRENTGELFF. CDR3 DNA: TGTGCCAGCAGTTTCGGGCGGGAGAACACCGGGGAGCTGTTTTTT.

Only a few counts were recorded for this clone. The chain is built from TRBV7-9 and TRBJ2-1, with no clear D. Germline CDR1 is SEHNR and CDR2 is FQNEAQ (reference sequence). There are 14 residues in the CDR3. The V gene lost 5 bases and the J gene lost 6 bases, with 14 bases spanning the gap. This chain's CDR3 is CASSEQMGSNEQFF. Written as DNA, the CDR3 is TGTGCCAGCAGCGAGCAGATGGGGTCCAATGAGCAGTTCTTC.

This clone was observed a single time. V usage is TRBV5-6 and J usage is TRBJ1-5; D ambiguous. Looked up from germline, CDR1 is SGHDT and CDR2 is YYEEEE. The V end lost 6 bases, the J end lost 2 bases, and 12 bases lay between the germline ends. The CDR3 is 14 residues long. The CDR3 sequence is CASTPWNGNQPQHF. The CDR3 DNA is TGTGCCAGCACGCCGTGGAATGGCAATCAGCCCCAGCATTTT.

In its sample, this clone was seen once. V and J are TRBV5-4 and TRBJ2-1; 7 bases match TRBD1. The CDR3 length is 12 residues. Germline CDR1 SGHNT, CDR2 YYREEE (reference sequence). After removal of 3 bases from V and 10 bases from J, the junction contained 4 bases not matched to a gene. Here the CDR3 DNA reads TGTGCCAGCAGCTACGAGACAGGGGAGCAGTTCTTC. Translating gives CASSYETGEQFF.

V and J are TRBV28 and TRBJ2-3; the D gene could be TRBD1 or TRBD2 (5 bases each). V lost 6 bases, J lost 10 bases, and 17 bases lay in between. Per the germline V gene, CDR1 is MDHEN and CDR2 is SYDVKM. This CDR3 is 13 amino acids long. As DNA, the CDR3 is TGTGCCAGCAGCCTCGGGACCCAGCAAGCGCAGTATTTT. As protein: CASSLGTQQAQYF.

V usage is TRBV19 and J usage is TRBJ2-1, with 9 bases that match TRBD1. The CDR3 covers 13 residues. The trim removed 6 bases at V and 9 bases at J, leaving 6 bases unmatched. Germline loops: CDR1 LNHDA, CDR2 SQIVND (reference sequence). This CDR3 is CASSPGQGTEQFF. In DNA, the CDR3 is TGTGCCAGTAGCCCGGGACAGGGAACTGAGCAGTTCTTC.

The CDR3 sequence: CASSPPDGAFYGYTF. The CDR3 region has the DNA TGTGCCAGCAGTCCACCGGACGGGGCTTTCTATGGCTACACCTTC. The chain combines TRBV7-9 with TRBJ1-2, with a tentative D call TRBD1 (5 bases). The CDR3 covers 15 residues. V gave up 6 bases and J gave up 4 bases, with 18 bases separating them. Germline CDR1 is SEHNR and CDR2 is FQNEAQ (reference sequence).

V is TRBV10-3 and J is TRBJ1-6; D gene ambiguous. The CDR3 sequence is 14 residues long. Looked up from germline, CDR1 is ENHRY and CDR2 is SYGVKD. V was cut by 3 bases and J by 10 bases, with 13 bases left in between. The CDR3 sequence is CAISELGRVSPLHF. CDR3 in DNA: TGTGCCATCAGTGAATTGGGTAGAGTGTCACCCCTCCACTTT.

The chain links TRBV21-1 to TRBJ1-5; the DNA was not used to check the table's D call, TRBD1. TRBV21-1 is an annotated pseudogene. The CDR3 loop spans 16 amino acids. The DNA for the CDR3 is TGTGCCAGCAGCAAAGGACAGCCTTCCAGGAGTCAGCCCCAGCATTTT. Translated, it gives CASSKGQPSRSQPQHF.

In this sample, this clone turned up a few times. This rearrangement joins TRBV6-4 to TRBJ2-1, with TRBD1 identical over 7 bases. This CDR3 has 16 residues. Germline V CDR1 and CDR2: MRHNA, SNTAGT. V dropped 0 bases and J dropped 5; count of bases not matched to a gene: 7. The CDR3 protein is CASSDSLTGEHNEQFF. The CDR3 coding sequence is TGTGCCAGCAGTGACTCGTTAACAGGGGAACACAATGAGCAGTTCTTC.

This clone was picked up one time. Written as DNA, the CDR3 is TGCAGTGCTAGTTCCGTTAATAATGAGCAGTTCTTC. Amino acid sequence: CSASSVNNEQFF. V is TRBV20-1 and J is TRBJ2-1, with D unresolved. Trimming shortened V by 3 bases and J by 7 bases, and 10 bases separated the two germline ends. The CDR3 runs to 12 residues. Germline V CDR1 and CDR2: DFQATT, SNEGSKA (reference sequence).

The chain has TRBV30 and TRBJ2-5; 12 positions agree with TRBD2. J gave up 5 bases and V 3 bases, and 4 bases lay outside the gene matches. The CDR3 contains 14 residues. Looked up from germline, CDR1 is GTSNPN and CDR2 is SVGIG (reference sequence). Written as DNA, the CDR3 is TGTGCCTGGAGCTCCGGACTAGCGGGGGAGACCCAGTACTTC. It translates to CAWSSGLAGETQYF.

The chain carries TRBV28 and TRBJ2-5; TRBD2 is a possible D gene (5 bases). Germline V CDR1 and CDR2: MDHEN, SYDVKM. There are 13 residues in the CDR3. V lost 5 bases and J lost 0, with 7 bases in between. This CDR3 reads CASSAADQETQYF. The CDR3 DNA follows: TGTGCCAGCAGTGCAGCGGACCAAGAGACCCAGTACTTC.

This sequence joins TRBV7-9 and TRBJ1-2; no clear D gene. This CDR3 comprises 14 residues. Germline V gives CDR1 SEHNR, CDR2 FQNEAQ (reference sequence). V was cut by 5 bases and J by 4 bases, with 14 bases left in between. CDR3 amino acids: CASSRADGLYGYTF. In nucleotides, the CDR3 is TGTGCCAGCAGCCGGGCCGACGGGCTCTATGGCTACACCTTC.